Following are 5 T cell receptor beta chains from one sample sequenced in a study of T cells in Graves' hyperthyroidism and ophthalmopathy. Authors of the study amplified TCR beta CDR3 regions from RNA transcripts. When the TCR CDR3 underwent first-round RT-PCR, the HTBI primer set was used. TCRdb re-analysed the multiplex PCR reads in MiXCR, keeping a single row per CDR3 protein. The sample yields about 600,000 distinct CDR3 sequences, 16% seen once. Sequencing was done on a sample of blood. The receptor source for this set is a middle-aged woman with Graves' ophthalmopathy.

The sample holds many counts of this clonotype. The chain has TRBV18 and TRBJ2-3; tentative D call: TRBD1 (6 bases). The CDR3 loop spans 15 amino acids. Between the trimmed V and J ends, which lost 2 bases and 5 bases, there was a span of 14 bases. Germline CDR1 is KGHSH and CDR2 is LQKENI. The CDR3, as DNA: TGTGCCAGCTCACCAGTCAAGGGGGTTGGAGATACGCAGTATTTT. Protein sequence: CASSPVKGVGDTQYF.

This clonotype was counted between two and nine times. The J gene is TRBJ2-2, the V gene TRBV19; 7 nucleotides match TRBD1. Unmatched junction bases numbered 14, after V lost 8 bases and J lost 2 bases. This CDR3 contains 17 residues. Germline assignment: CDR1 LNHDA and CDR2 SQIVND (reference sequence). The CDR3 nucleotides read TGTGCCAGTCAGGGGGACGTCGGGGCGCTCAACACCGGGGAGCTGTTTTTT. Protein product: CASQGDVGALNTGELFF.

This clonotype was seen only a few times. The V gene is TRBV28, the J gene TRBJ1-6, with D perhaps matching TRBD1 (6 bases). Trimming pared 1 base from V and 9 bases from J, leaving 13 bases between. Germline V CDR1 and CDR2: MDHEN, SYDVKM. This CDR3 comprises 15 residues. The CDR3 DNA reads as TGTGCCAGCAGTTTATACGGACAGATAGGTTCACCCCTCCACTTT. Protein sequence: CASSLYGQIGSPLHF.

This clonotype occurred once. The rearrangement links TRBV6-1 to TRBJ1-2; possibly TRBD1 for D (5 bases). Germline V lookup: CDR1 MNHNS, CDR2 SASEGT. CDR3 length equals 15 residues. The V gene lost 11 bases and the J gene lost 2 bases, with 21 bases spanning the gap. The CDR3 sequence is CAVQDPGGENYGYTF. The CDR3 coding sequence is TGTGCCGTCCAGGACCCCGGGGGGGAAAACTATGGCTACACCTTC.

J is TRBJ2-5 and V is TRBV20-1; the D call may be TRBD1 or TRBD2 (5 bases each). CDR1 and CDR2 from the germline V gene are DFQATT and SNEGSKA (reference sequence). This CDR3 region has 15 residues. V was shortened by 3 bases and J by 5 bases, with 19 bases between the two germline ends. This chain's CDR3 is CSARHLQEARETQYF. The CDR3 DNA follows: TGCAGTGCTAGGCACCTACAGGAGGCGAGGGAGACCCAGTACTTC.